This T cell receptor beta chain is from a study of CD8 T cells in ankylosing spondylitis. There are 16 residues in the CDR3. The junction had 13 bases not matched to a gene; V was cut back by 5 bases and J by 10 bases. Germline V gene sequence: CDR1 SGHAT, CDR2 FQNNGV. This clonotype has more than one count but fewer than ten. What it recognizes is unknown. By quantitative 5'-RACE with molecular barcodes, the TCR beta libraries were made. MiXCR was run by TCRdb on the 5' RACE reads, yielding one entry per CDR3 protein. The repertoire includes 200,000 to 250,000 distinct CDR3 sequences, over 9.5% of them detected once, and around 2.6% sits in the top ten. Notes on the study in general: In peripheral blood, disease-linked CD8+ clones occurred at relatively low frequencies. Significant enrichment of disease-linked clones was reported in matched ankylosing spondylitis synovial fluid. Blood from ankylosing spondylitis patients appeared to carry a characteristic roughly 8-variant TCR beta motif.

Material for sequencing was blood, either unsorted or a sorted T cell fraction (not recorded which). The gene calls are TRBV11-2 and TRBJ2-1; 11 nucleotides agree with TRBD2. This TCR derives from a male donor with ankylosing spondylitis or in good health (not recorded which). Written as DNA, the CDR3 is TGTGCCAGCAGCCGCCTGATGGGACTAGCGGAACTCGAGCAGTTCTTC. Protein sequence: CASSRLMGLAELEQFF.